The present TCR beta chain was sequenced within a study of long-term antiretroviral therapy in people with HIV. For the study at large: Some samples came about a decade before the 2015 immediate-ART recommendation, and these were the earliest. Overall study findings and caveats: Every time point showed a repertoire led by clones expanded before ART. ART adherence, viral resistance and therapy changes were undocumented.

The authors ran the immunoSEQ assay, v3.0, at survey level. Clones were sequenced by immunoSEQ multiplex PCR, and TCRdb holds only the in-frame ones, with some missing. The sample yields approximately 17,000 clones, 80% to 90% seen once. With respect to this clone: Antigen: not known.

The junction had 11 bases not matched to a gene; V was cut back by 2 bases and J by 4 bases. The CDR3 covers 16 residues. Germline V lookup: CDR1 LGHNA, CDR2 YNFKEQ. The genes are TRBV4-2 and TRBJ2-7; 7 bases line up with TRBD2. The receptor comes from a woman aged 18 to 35 with HIV. Sequences were derived from unsorted PBMCs, sampled 0.6 years after starting antiretroviral therapy. The DNA for the CDR3 is TGTGCCAGCAGCCAACTCTACGGGGGAGCGGGATACGAGCAGTACTTC. Protein sequence: CASSQLYGGAGYEQYF.